These 22 T cell receptor beta chains were sequenced from one sample in a study of blood T cell repertoires in COVID-19. Assay: immunoSEQ multiplex PCR; the TCRdb copy retains only in-frame clones and omits some. The table lists a few hundred thousand clones, 88% of them singletons. The sequenced sample was PBMCs or T cells enriched from blood (not recorded which). Every receptor here comes from a young woman who had been exposed to COVID-19.

This sequence joins TRBV7-8 and TRBJ1-6; D is possibly TRBD1 (6 bases). Trimming took 8 bases from V and 7 from J, leaving 9 bases between them. This CDR3 spans 12 amino acids. CDR1 SGHVS and CDR2 FQNEAQ come from the germline V gene. The CDR3 region has the DNA TGTGCCAGCGGGGGCGGGAATTCACCCCTCCACTTT. The encoded protein is CASGGGNSPLHF. The full variable domain, in which reference TRBV7-8 and TRBJ1-6 provide the parts outside the CDR3, is GAGVSQSPRYKVAKRGQDVALRCDPISGHVSLFWYQQALGQGPEFLTYFQNEAQLDKSGLPSDRFFAERPEGSVSTLKIQRTQQEDSAVYLCASGGGNSPLHFGNGTRLTVT.

The chain employs TRBV19 and TRBJ2-1; the D is unclear. Germline V CDR1 and CDR2: LNHDA, SQIVND (reference sequence). CDR3 size: 15 residues. Trimming removed 4 bases at V and 0 bases at J, with 10 bases between. CDR3 bases: TGTGCCAGTAGTAACGGCGGTGCCTCCTACAATGAGCAGTTCTTC. This translates into CASSNGGASYNEQFF.

The chain uses TRBV3-1 (or the pseudogene TRBV3-2) and TRBJ1-3; 7 bases map to TRBD1. The length of the CDR3 is 18 residues. Germline-derived CDR1 and CDR2 are LGHDT and YNNKEL (reference sequence). Trimming at V came to 0 bases and at J to 0 bases, leaving 8 bases not matched to a gene. This CDR3 is CASSQDRTGPSSGNTIYF. The CDR3 DNA reads TGTGCCAGCAGCCAAGATAGGACAGGCCCAAGCTCTGGAAACACCATATATTTT.

V is TRBV28 and J is TRBJ2-7; D might be TRBD1 (5 bases). The CDR3 is 18 amino acids. Between the trimmed V and J ends, which lost 5 bases and 3 bases, there was a span of 26 bases. Germline V gene data show CDR1 as MDHEN and CDR2 as SYDVKM. In nucleotides, the CDR3 is TGTGCCAGCAGTCGACAGTCAGTTAAGACAGCTAACCTCTACGAGCAGTACTTC. Protein product: CASSRQSVKTANLYEQYF.

The chain carries TRBV11-3 and TRBJ1-1; D is unresolved. The V end lost 4 bases, the J end lost 1 base, and 19 bases lay between the germline ends. Germline V gives CDR1 SGHNT, CDR2 YENEEA. The CDR3 contains 17 residues. DNA for the CDR3: TGTGCCAGCAGCTCAAACGGGTCACACCAGCCGAACACTGAAGCTTTCTTT. This codes for CASSSNGSHQPNTEAFF.

This chain links TRBV11-2 with TRBJ2-1, with TRBD2 matching over 13 bases. The trim removed 0 bases at V and 9 bases at J, leaving 11 bases unmatched. Germline V lookup: CDR1 SGHAT, CDR2 FQNNGV. The CDR3 totals 18 residues. The CDR3: CASSLELLAGGSPTEQFF. The CDR3 DNA reads as TGTGCCAGCAGCTTAGAACTACTAGCGGGGGGGAGCCCCACTGAGCAGTTCTTC.

The chain uses TRBV4-3 and TRBJ2-1; the match to TRBD1 covers 7 bases. This CDR3 spans 15 amino acids. Trimming at V came to 1 base and at J to 7 bases, leaving 7 bases not matched to a gene. From germline, CDR1 is LGHNA and CDR2 YSLEER. In nucleotides, the CDR3 is TGCGCCAGCAGCCAAGGGACAGGCTCAAAGAATGAGCAGTTCTTC. Its translation: CASSQGTGSKNEQFF.

The V gene is TRBV5-5, the J gene TRBJ1-5, with D perhaps matching TRBD1 (5 bases). Germline CDR1 SGHKS, CDR2 YYEKEE (reference sequence). The ends were cut back, 0 bases at V and 0 bases at J, with 7 bases in the middle. The CDR3 is 15 residues long. CDR3 bases: TGTGCCAGCAGCTTGGGACAGTATAGCAATCAGCCCCAGCATTTT. Translating gives CASSLGQYSNQPQHF.

The chain has TRBV5-4 and TRBJ2-2, with 7 positions matching TRBD1. The germline gives CDR1 SGHNT, CDR2 YYREEE (reference sequence). Trimming took 4 bases from V and 7 from J; bases not matched to a gene: 19. The CDR3 is 18 amino acids. The CDR3 here is CASSLRETTGEVVGELFF. The DNA of the CDR3 is TGTGCCAGCAGCCTGAGGGAAACAACAGGGGAAGTGGTCGGGGAGCTGTTTTTT.

In this sample, this clone turned up a few times. CDR3 in amino acids: CASSAGVAYEQYF. CDR3 DNA: TGTGCCAGTAGTGCGGGGGTAGCCTACGAGCAGTACTTC. The chain joins TRBV19 to TRBJ2-7, with 7 bases fitting TRBD2. Per germline, CDR1 LNHDA and CDR2 SQIVND (reference sequence). Germline trimming cut 5 bases from V and 2 bases from J; bases unmatched to any gene: 3. The CDR3 has 13 amino acids.

This rearrangement joins TRBV5-1 to TRBJ2-2, with 9 bases identical to TRBD2. The V gene end was trimmed by 1 base and the J gene end by 7 bases; junction bases not matched to a gene: 14. The germline gives CDR1 SGHRS, CDR2 YFSETQ. The CDR3 length is 18 residues. The CDR3 region is CASSLRGLRGGANGELFF. CDR3 bases: TGCGCCAGCAGCTTGAGGGGCCTCCGCGGGGGGGCAAACGGGGAGCTGTTTTTT. Full variable domain (rest looked up from reference TRBV5-1 and TRBJ2-2): KAGVTQTPRYLIKTRGQQVTLSCSPISGHRSVSWYQQTPGQGLQFLFEYFSETQRNKGNFPGRFSGRQFSNSRSEMNVSTLELGDSALYLCASSLRGLRGGANGELFFGEGSRLTVL.

This rearrangement joins TRBV19 to TRBJ2-3; 7 bases fit TRBD1. V was clipped by 8 bases and J by 1 base; unmatched bases: 9. CDR1 and CDR2 from the germline V gene are LNHDA and SQIVND (reference sequence). This CDR3 region has 15 residues. CDR3 region: CASGRQGKGTDTQYF. CDR3 in DNA: TGTGCCAGTGGCAGACAGGGTAAGGGCACAGATACGCAGTATTTT.

The chain combines TRBV7-6 with TRBJ1-1, with 7 bases matching TRBD1. V dropped 5 bases and J dropped 6; count of bases not matched to a gene: 9. This CDR3 spans 14 amino acids. Germline V gives CDR1 SGHVS, CDR2 FNYEAQ. The CDR3 loop is CASSPNRGTAEAFF. CDR3 DNA sequence: TGTGCCAGCAGCCCAAACAGGGGCACCGCTGAAGCTTTCTTT.

V and J are TRBV10-3 and TRBJ2-7; D call uncertain. This CDR3 contains 13 residues. Germline CDR1 reads ENHRY; CDR2 reads SYGVKD. The V end lost 0 bases, the J end lost 6 bases, and 9 bases lay between the germline ends. The CDR3: CAISESLLSEQYF. In DNA, the CDR3 is TGTGCCATCAGTGAGTCCCTTCTTTCCGAGCAGTACTTC.

This clone was found a few times. The rearrangement uses TRBV3-1 (or the pseudogene TRBV3-2) and TRBJ1-5, with a weak D call TRBD1 (5 bases). V shed 0 bases and J shed 7 bases, with 13 bases lying between them. Germline assignment: CDR1 LGHDT and CDR2 YNNKEL (reference sequence). The CDR3 length is 15 residues. CDR3 in DNA: TGTGCCAGCAGCCAAGATTTTTCGGGGGACCAGCCCCAGCATTTT. Its protein is CASSQDFSGDQPQHF.

The rearrangement joins TRBV7-3 to TRBJ2-7; 7 nucleotides align to TRBD2. CDR3 size: 16 residues. Germline CDR1 is SGHTA and CDR2 is FQGTGA. V shed 5 bases, J shed 3 bases, and the junction held 13 bases outside the gene matches. The CDR3 is CASSRKLWEGRYEQYF. The CDR3 nucleotides are TGTGCCAGCAGCCGTAAGCTCTGGGAGGGTCGCTACGAGCAGTACTTC.

The chain couples TRBV28 to TRBJ2-1; TRBD2 matches at 12 bases. Per germline, CDR1 MDHEN and CDR2 SYDVKM. The CDR3 runs 15 residues. V trimming: 1 base; J trimming: 9 bases; junction bases outside the gene matches: 4. The CDR3 bases are TGTGCCAGCAGTTTATTGCCTAGCGGGAGGGGTGAGCAGTTCTTC. It codes for CASSLLPSGRGEQFF.

The chain carries TRBV7-9 and TRBJ2-5; maybe TRBD2 (6 bases). The V gene's germline CDR1 is SEHNR and CDR2 FQNEAQ (reference sequence). Trimming took 6 bases from V and 2 from J, leaving 22 bases between them. The CDR3 runs 17 residues. The CDR3 reads CASSDSRESGNQETQYF. The CDR3 DNA follows: TGTGCCAGCAGTGATTCTCGGGAGTCGGGCAATCAAGAGACCCAGTACTTC.

The gene calls are TRBV9 and TRBJ1-2; 9 nucleotides agree with TRBD1. Trimming cost V 0 bases and J 3 bases; bases outside gene matches: 6. This CDR3 comprises 16 residues. Per germline, CDR1 SGDLS and CDR2 YYNGEE. In DNA, the CDR3 is TGTGCCAGCAGCGTAGGGGATGGACAGGGGCACTATGGCTACACCTTC. Translation: CASSVGDGQGHYGYTF.

The chain couples TRBV10-2 to TRBJ1-4; 7 bases match TRBD1. The CDR3 is made up of 17 amino acids. Germline CDR1 reads WSHSY; CDR2 reads SAAADI. V lost 0 bases, J lost 0 bases, and 4 bases stayed unmatched. The CDR3 nucleotides read TGCGCCAGCAGTGAGTCGGGCAGGGGGTCAACTAATGAAAAACTGTTTTTT. The encoded protein is CASSESGRGSTNEKLFF.

On this clone: Other DNA sequences from this sample encode an identical CDR3 as well. CDR3 region: CASRQGNNQPQHF. The CDR3 coding sequence is TGTGCCAGCAGGCAGGGCAACAATCAGCCCCAGCATTTT. The chain uses TRBV28 and TRBJ1-5, with a possible D match to TRBD1 (5 bases). With 6 bases removed from V and 3 bases from J, the gap between germline ends came to 9 bases. CDR3 size: 13 residues. Germline V lookup: CDR1 MDHEN, CDR2 SYDVKM.

J is TRBJ2-7 and V is TRBV27, with 9 nucleotides matching TRBD2. The CDR3 has 14 amino acids. V dropped 8 bases and J dropped 3; count of bases not matched to a gene: 8. Looked up from germline, CDR1 is MNHEY and CDR2 is SMNVEV (reference sequence). This chain's CDR3 is CASAALAGLYEQYF. CDR3 nucleotides: TGTGCCAGCGCAGCCCTAGCGGGGCTCTACGAGCAGTACTTC.